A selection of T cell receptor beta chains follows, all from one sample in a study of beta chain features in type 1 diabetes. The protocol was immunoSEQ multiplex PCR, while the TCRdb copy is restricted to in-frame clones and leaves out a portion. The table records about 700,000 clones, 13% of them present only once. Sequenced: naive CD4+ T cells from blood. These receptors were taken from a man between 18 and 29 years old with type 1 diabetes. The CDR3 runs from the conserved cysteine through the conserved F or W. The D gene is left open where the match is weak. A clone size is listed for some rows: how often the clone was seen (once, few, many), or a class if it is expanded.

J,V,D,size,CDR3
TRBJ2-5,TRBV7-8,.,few,CASRAGRGRQETQYF
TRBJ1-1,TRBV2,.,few,CASRGRVRAFF
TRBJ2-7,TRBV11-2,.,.,CASSPLAGDSSSYEQYF
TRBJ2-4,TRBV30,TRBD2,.,CAWSPRGRGVKNIQYF
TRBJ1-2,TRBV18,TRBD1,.,CASSPTSTGSYGYTF
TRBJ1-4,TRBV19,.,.,CASSRLMTKLFF
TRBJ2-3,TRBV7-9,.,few,CASSQGASSTDTQYF
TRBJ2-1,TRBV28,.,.,CASSLKGYFYNEQFF
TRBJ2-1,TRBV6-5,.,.,CASSSRWDEQFF
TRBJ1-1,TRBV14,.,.,CASSQLEDTEAFF
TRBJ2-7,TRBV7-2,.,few,CASSLGQQLYEQYF
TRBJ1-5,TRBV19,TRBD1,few,CASSTWTGEQPQHF
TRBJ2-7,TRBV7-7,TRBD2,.,CASSPSGDSYEQYF
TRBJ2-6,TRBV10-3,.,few,CAISESTQGQLRANVLTF
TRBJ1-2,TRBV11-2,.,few,CASSLDQGLVNYGYTF
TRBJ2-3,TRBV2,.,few,CASSASPGSLSTDTQYF
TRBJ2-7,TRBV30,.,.,CAWTPVRASEQYF
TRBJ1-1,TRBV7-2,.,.,CASSSEGGTEAFF
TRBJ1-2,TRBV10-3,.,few,CASSGSYGYTF
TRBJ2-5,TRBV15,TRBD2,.,CATSSKTSGQETQYF
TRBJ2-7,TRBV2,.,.,CASSQDSSYEQYF
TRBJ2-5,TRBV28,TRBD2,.,CASQAGERETQYF
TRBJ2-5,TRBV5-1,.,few,CASSPLTGHQETQYF
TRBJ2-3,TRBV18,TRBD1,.,CASSPPRQGSGTDTQYF
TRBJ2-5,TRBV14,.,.,CASSQVYETQYF
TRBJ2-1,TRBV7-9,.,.,CASSLGRGGFDNEQFF
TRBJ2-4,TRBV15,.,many,CATSRDRTLRIQYF
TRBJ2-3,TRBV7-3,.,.,CASSLSSDGSTDTQYF
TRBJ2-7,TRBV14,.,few,CASSSGYEQYF
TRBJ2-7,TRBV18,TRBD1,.,CASSPLGQETSYEQYF
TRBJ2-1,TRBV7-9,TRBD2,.,CASSLEAGAYNEQFF
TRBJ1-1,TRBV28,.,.,CASSLVNTEAFF
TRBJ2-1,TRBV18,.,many,CASSMGVGRRDEQFF
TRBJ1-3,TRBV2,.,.,CASSTSGNTIYF
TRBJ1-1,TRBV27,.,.,CASSITWDTEAFF
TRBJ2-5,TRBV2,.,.,CASRWDSLGTQYF
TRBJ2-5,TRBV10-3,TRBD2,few,CAIRPGTTQETQYF
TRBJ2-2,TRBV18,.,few,CASSPPSATGELFF
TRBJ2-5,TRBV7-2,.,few,CASSRNSQRGGGGETQYF
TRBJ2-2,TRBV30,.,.,CAWSVVLGTGELFF
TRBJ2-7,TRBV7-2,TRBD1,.,CASSSRDRDEQYF
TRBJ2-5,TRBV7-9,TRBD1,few,CASSSQGAGETQYF
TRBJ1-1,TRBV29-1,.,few,CSVEGRINGAFF
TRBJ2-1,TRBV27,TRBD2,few,CASSLQTSGGNEQFF
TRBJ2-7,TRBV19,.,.,CASSIGPGTLYEQYF
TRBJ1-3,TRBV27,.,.,CASSLSPGSGNTIYF
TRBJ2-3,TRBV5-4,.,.,CASTPAGGTTDTQYF
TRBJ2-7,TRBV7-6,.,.,CASSPRVPYEQYF